The clone carrying this TCR beta chain occurred a few times. The antigen is undetermined. The source of the sample is a study of T cell repertoires in cytomegalovirus infection. Whole-study context: Recently identified HLA-C-restricted CMV epitopes were used, and well-studied HLA-B-restricted CMV epitopes were used as well. Public TCR beta signature analysis indicated the presence of both CMV infection and matching HLA type. The study, taken as a whole, reports: CMV carriers having the relevant HLA were flagged by cumulative public TCR beta family frequency. What dominated the ex vivo response were HLA-C-restricted CMV-specific TCR beta clonotypes.

V was trimmed by 3 bases and J by 1 base, leaving 18 bases between them. The CDR3 totals 17 residues. Germline assignment: CDR1 LGHNT and CDR2 FRNRAP. TCRdb re-called the reads through MiXCR, storing one row per CDR3 protein. The repertoire holds some 940,000 distinct CDR3 sequences, with approximately 31% as singletons. The sample in question was cultured CD8+ T cells from PBMCs, obtained from culture after CMV antigen stimulation. The source is a human donor in good health (CMV status not recorded). Some clones in this sample may be carry-over from other donors' samples. J is TRBJ1-1 and V is TRBV12-5; possibly TRBD1 for D (6 bases). CDR3 residues: CASGFGPRQAENTEAFF. CDR3 bases: TGTGCTAGTGGTTTCGGCCCTAGACAGGCGGAGAACACTGAAGCTTTCTTT.